Sequencing of this T cell receptor beta chain was carried out in a study (dated by TCRdb to the mid-2010s). Background on the whole study: The study tested whether tumor-infiltrating Tregs in breast cancer are recruited from blood Tregs or converted in situ from other CD4+ T cell subsets. General findings and caveats noted by the study authors: Tumor memory CD4+ T cell TCR gene usage was found to cluster with blood and lymph node memory CD4+ cells and with lymph node naive CD4+ cells. The validation in the larger cohort was limited to a single TCR beta V-J rearrangement instead of whole repertoires. The greatest overlap of tumor-infiltrating Treg TCR alpha and beta sequences was observed with tumor naive CD4+ T cells, followed by blood naive CD4+ T cells.

The memory CD4+ T cell population was isolated based on a CD4+CD45RO+CD25- phenotype. Tregs, naive and memory CD4+ T cells from tumor, blood and ipsilateral draining lymph nodes of roughly 5 breast cancer patients underwent full-length TCR alpha and beta sequencing. Tumor tissue and lymph nodes obtained from ipsilateral axillary dissection were perfused with PBS, minced and then digested with collagenase I and hyaluronidase. Mononuclear cells from lymph nodes or 50 ml of peripheral blood were isolated by Ficoll density gradient centrifugation. FACS confirmed that the sorted cell populations were more than 90% pure. Counted from cysteine to phenylalanine, this CDR3 has 12 amino acids. Only the CDR3 DNA stays, 36 bases, in frame from base 1. The trim is 6 bases for V and 6 bases for J, with a gap of 12 bases between the germline ends. According to the germline V gene, CDR1 reads SQVTM and CDR2 reads ANQGSEA.

Full-length TCR variable regions were amplified by 5' RACE PCR using constant-region reverse primers, and then by semi-nested PCR using Nested Universal Primer A. The ReliaPrep RNA Cell Miniprep System was used to extract total RNA, which was then reverse transcribed into 5'RACE-ready cDNA with the SMARTer RACE 5'/3' Kit. Full-length TCR alpha and beta libraries were barcoded with multiplex adaptors and sequenced on an Illumina MiSeq. The original methods were these. For each of nine subset-tissue groups, sequencing data from the five patients were combined, and the groups were compared by unsupervised clustering of TCR gene usage. The Morisita-Horn index was used to calculate repertoire similarity, with shared sequences weighted according to their contribution to each repertoire. TCRdb reprocessed the public reads (quality trimming at Q25 with fastp, clone calling with MiXCR) and kept in-frame beta chains. Every distinct CDR3 protein forms one entry, paired with its most common genes and DNA. What appears here as the V and J calls and clone size reflects TCRdb's work, not the paper's. The sample contains approximately 6,300 distinct CDR3 sequences, roughly 71% of them found a single time. The ten most abundant clones make up 3% to 5% of the sample.

With respect to this clonotype: The antigen it binds to is not known. Within one base of it there is no much larger clone, and no base qualities were kept.

The rearranged segments are TRBV29-1 and TRBJ2-1; TRBD2 is possibly the D segment (6 matching bases). This receptor was obtained from a female donor with breast cancer. Sequenced input: memory CD4+ T cells sorted from a lymph node. This specimen's cell subset or site label, per the study, means: memory CD4+ T cells, CD4+CD45RO+CD25-. The CDR3 reads as follows: CSVGPGVNEQFF. The sequence in DNA is TGCAGCGTGGGACCGGGGGTCAATGAGCAGTTCTTC.